This entry lists 8 T cell receptor beta chains sequenced from one sample in a study of early T cells in non-severe SARS-CoV-2 infection. TCRdb used MiXCR to reprocess the 5' RACE reads, holding one entry per CDR3 protein. The sample carries about 64,000 distinct CDR3 sequences, less than 20% recorded once. The sample in question was whole blood, obtained at baseline. The receptors were sampled from an adult who was a healthcare worker with PCR-confirmed SARS-CoV-2 infection or an uninfected control (not recorded which).

This clonotype has more than one count but fewer than ten. The rearrangement uses TRBV28 and TRBJ1-6; no firm D call. The CDR3 is 13 amino acids. V was trimmed by 5 bases and J by 15 bases, leaving 17 bases between them. Germline CDR1 MDHEN, CDR2 SYDVKM. The CDR3 reads CASSRSPSWDLHF. The CDR3 bases are TGTGCCAGCAGTCGAAGCCCCAGTTGGGACCTCCACTTT.

This clonotype was detected only a few times. This chain links TRBV7-6 with TRBJ1-4; D ambiguous. The germline V and J ends were trimmed by 3 bases and 0 bases, with 5 bases remaining between them. The CDR3 is 14 residues long. Germline CDR1 reads SGHVS; CDR2 reads FNYEAQ. CDR3 sequence reads: CASSFGPTNEKLFF. CDR3 nucleotides: TGTGCCAGCAGCTTCGGACCAACTAATGAAAAACTGTTTTTT.

The genes are TRBV7-2 and TRBJ2-1, with 9 positions matching TRBD2. Per the germline V gene, CDR1 is SGHTA and CDR2 is FQGNSA. With 5 bases clipped from V and 8 bases from J, the junction kept 13 bases outside the gene matches. The CDR3 is made up of 16 amino acids. The DNA of the CDR3 is TGTGCCAGCAGCCTCAAACTAGCGGGTCACGGGGATGAGCAGTTCTTC. It is translated as CASSLKLAGHGDEQFF.

This chain uses TRBV18 with TRBJ2-5; TRBD1 matches at 11 bases. The V and J ends lost 6 bases and 4 bases, in that order; junction bases with no gene match: 7. The germline V gene encodes CDR1 KGHSH and CDR2 LQKENI. This CDR3 comprises 15 residues. The DNA for the CDR3 is TGTGCCAGCTCCCGCGGACAGGGGGCTGCAGAGACCCAGTACTTC. Its translation is CASSRGQGAAETQYF.

In this sample, this clonotype turned up a few times. The V and J genes are TRBV7-9 and TRBJ2-2; 11 bases agree with TRBD2. Germline V gene data show CDR1 as SEHNR and CDR2 as FQNEAQ (reference sequence). Unmatched junction bases numbered 8, after V lost 5 bases and J lost 3 bases. This CDR3 is 17 amino acids long. CDR3: CASSQPTSGTHTGELFF. CDR3 coding DNA: TGTGCCAGCAGCCAGCCGACTAGCGGGACGCACACCGGGGAGCTGTTTTTT.

This clonotype came up once. The chain carries TRBV28 and TRBJ1-5, with D possibly being TRBD1 (5 bases). Germline CDR1 MDHEN, CDR2 SYDVKM. This CDR3 comprises 16 residues. Trimming cost V 4 bases and J 1 base, with 14 bases left between them. The DNA for the CDR3 is TGTGCCAGCAGTTCCCTCCGGGACGGAAGCAATCAGCCCCAGCATTTT. It codes for CASSSLRDGSNQPQHF.

The chain links TRBV2 to TRBJ1-6; TRBD1 matches 8 bases. Germline loops: CDR1 SNHLY, CDR2 FYNNEI. Trimming took 6 bases from V and 9 from J; bases not matched to a gene: 10. The CDR3 consists of 15 residues. The CDR3 spells CASSLTGGQISPLHF. CDR3 nucleotide sequence: TGTGCCAGCAGCTTAACAGGGGGTCAGATTTCACCCCTCCACTTT.

The chain links TRBV3-1 to TRBJ2-5; weak D call: TRBD1 (5 bases). The germline gives CDR1 LGHDT, CDR2 YNNKEL (reference sequence). There are 15 residues in the CDR3. V dropped 0 bases and J dropped 4 bases, with 12 bases sitting between them. The DNA for the CDR3 is TGTGCCAGCAGCCAAGATGAGGCAGGGCTAGAGACCCAGTACTTC. Translated, it gives CASSQDEAGLETQYF.